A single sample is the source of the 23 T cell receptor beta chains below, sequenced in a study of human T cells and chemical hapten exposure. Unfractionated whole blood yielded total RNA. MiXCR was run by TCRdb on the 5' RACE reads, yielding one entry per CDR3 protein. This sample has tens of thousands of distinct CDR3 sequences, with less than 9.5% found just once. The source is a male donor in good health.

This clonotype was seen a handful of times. The DNA for the CDR3 is TGTGCCATCAGTGCGACAGGGGCGAAGACTGAAGCTTTCTTT. This encodes CAISATGAKTEAFF. This rearrangement joins TRBV10-3 to TRBJ1-1, with 8 positions matching TRBD1. The CDR3 has 14 residues. V gave up 4 bases and J gave up 5 bases; unmatched junction bases: 6. Germline-derived CDR1 and CDR2 are ENHRY and SYGVKD.

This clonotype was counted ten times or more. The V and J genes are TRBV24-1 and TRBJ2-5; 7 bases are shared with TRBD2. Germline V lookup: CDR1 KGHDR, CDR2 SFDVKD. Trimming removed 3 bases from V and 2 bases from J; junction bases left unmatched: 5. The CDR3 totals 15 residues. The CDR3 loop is CATSDGTGLQETQYF. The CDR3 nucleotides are TGTGCCACCAGTGATGGGACGGGACTACAAGAGACCCAGTACTTC.

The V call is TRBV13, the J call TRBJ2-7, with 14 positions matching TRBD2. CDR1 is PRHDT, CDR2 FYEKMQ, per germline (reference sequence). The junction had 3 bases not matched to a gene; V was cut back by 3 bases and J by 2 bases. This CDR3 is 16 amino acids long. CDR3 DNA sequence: TGTGCCAGCAGCTTTGGACTAGCGGGGGGAGCCTACGAGCAGTACTTC. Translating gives CASSFGLAGGAYEQYF.

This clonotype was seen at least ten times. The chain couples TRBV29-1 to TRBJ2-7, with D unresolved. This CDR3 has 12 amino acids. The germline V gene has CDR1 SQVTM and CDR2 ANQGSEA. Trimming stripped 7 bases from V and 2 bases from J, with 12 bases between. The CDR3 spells CSALTETYEQYF. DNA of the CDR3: TGCAGCGCCCTGACCGAGACCTACGAGCAGTACTTC.

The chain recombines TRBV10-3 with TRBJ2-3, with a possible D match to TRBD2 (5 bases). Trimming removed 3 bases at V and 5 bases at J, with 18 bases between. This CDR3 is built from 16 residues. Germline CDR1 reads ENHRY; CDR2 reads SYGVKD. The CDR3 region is CAISDPSGIRGDTQYF. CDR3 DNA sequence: TGTGCCATCAGTGATCCCTCCGGGATTCGAGGAGATACGCAGTATTTT.

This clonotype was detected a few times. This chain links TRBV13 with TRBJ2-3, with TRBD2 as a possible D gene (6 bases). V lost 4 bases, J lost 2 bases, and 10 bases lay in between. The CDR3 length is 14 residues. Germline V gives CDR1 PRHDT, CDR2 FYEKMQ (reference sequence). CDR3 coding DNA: TGTGCCAGCAGCTCGCGGGACTCCACAGATACGCAGTATTTT. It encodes CASSSRDSTDTQYF.

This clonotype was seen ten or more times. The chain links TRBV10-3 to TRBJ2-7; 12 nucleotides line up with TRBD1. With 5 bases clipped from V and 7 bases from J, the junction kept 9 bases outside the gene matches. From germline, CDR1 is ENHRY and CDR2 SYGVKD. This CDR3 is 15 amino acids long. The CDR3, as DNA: TGTGCCATCAGTTACCGGGACAGGGGGCCTAAAGAGCAGTACTTC. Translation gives CAISYRDRGPKEQYF.

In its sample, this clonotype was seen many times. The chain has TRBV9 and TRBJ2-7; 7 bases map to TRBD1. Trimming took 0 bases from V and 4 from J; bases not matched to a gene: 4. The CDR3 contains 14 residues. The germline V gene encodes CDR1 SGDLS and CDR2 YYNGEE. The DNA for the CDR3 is TGTGCCAGCAGCGTAGATGGCAGGGGGTACGAGCAGTACTTC. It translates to CASSVDGRGYEQYF.

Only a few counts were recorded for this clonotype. The CDR3 is CASNGAGQPQHF. The DNA of the CDR3 is TGTGCCAGCAACGGGGCGGGTCAGCCCCAGCATTTT. The chain is built from TRBV7-9 and TRBJ1-5; a possible D gene is TRBD1 (5 bases). The length of the CDR3 is 12 residues. Trimming cost V 7 bases and J 6 bases, with 10 bases left between them. CDR1 and CDR2 from the germline V gene are SEHNR and FQNEAQ (reference sequence).

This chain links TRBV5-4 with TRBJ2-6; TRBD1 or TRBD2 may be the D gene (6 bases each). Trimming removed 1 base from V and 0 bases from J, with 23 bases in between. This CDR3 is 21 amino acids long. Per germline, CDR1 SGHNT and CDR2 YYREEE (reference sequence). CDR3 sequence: CASSLPGQPPGGHSGANVLTF. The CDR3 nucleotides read TGTGCCAGCAGCTTGCCCGGACAGCCCCCCGGAGGGCACTCTGGGGCCAACGTCCTGACTTTC.

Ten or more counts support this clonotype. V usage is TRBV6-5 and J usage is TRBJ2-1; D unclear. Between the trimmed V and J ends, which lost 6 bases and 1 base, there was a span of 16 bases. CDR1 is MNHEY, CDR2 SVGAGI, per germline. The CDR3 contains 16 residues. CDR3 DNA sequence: TGTGCCAGCAGCAAAACGGGCGGACGTTCCTACAATGAGCAGTTCTTC. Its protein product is CASSKTGGRSYNEQFF.

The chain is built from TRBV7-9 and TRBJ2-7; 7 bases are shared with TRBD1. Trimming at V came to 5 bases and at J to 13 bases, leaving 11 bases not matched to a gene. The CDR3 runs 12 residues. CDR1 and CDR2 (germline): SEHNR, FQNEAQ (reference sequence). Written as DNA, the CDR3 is TGTGCCAGCAGCGACGACAGGGAGATGACATACTTC. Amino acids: CASSDDREMTYF.

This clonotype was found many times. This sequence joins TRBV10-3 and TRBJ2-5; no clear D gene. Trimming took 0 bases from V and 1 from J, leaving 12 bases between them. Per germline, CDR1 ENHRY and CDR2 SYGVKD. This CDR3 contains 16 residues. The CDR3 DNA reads TGTGCCATCAGTGAGTCAGTTTGGCAGCCCCAAGAGACCCAGTACTTC. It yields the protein CAISESVWQPQETQYF.

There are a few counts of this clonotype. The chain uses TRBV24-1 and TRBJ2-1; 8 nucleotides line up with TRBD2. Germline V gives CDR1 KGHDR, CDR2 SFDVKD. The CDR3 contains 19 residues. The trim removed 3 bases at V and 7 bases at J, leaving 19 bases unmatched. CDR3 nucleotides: TGTGCCACCAGTGATACCTCCCCCGAACCAGGCGGGAGGATTAATGAGCAGTTCTTC. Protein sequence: CATSDTSPEPGGRINEQFF.

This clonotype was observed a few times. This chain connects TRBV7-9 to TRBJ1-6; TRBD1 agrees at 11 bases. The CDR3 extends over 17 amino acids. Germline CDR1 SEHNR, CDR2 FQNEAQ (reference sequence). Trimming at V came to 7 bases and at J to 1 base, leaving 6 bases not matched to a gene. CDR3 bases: TGTGCCAGCATCACCGGACAGGGGGCATCCTATAATTCACCCCTCCACTTT. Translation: CASITGQGASYNSPLHF. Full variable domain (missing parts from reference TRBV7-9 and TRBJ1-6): DTGVSQNPRHKITKRGQNVTFRCDPISEHNRLYWYRQTLGQGPEFLTYFQNEAQLEKSRLLSDRFSAERPKGSFSTLEIQRTEQGDSAMYLCASITGQGASYNSPLHFGNGTRLTVT.

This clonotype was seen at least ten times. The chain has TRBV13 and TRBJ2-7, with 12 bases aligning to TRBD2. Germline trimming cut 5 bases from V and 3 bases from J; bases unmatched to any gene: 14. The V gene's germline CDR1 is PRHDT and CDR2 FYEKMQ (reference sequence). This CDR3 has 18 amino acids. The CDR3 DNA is TGTGCCAGCAGCCCATGGCTAGCGGGAGGGCAAGGGCACTACGAGCAGTACTTC. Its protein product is CASSPWLAGGQGHYEQYF. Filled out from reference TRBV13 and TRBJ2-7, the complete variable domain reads AAGVIQSPRHLIKEKRETATLKCYPIPRHDTVYWYQQGPGQDPQFLISFYEKMQSDKGSIPDRFSAQQFSDYHSELNMSSLELGDSALYFCASSPWLAGGQGHYEQYFGPGTRLTVT.

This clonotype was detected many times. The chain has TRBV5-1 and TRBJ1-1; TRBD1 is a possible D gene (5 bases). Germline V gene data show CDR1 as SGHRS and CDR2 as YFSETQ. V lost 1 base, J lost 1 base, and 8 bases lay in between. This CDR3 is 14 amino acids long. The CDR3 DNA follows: TGCGCCAGCAGCTTGAGACAGAAGAACACTGAAGCTTTCTTT. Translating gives CASSLRQKNTEAFF.

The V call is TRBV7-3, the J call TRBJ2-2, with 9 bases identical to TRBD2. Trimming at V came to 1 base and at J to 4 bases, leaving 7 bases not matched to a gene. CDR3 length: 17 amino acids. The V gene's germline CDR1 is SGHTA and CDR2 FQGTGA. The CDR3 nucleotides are TGTGCCAGCAGCTTAAGGCGGGGGGGGCACGGCACCGGGGAGCTGTTTTTT. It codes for CASSLRRGGHGTGELFF. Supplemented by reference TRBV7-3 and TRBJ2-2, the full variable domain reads GAGVSQTPSNKVTEKGKYVELRCDPISGHTALYWYRQSLGQGPEFLIYFQGTGAADDSGLPNDRFFAVRPEGSVSTLKIQRTERGDSAVYLCASSLRRGGHGTGELFFGEGSRLTVL.

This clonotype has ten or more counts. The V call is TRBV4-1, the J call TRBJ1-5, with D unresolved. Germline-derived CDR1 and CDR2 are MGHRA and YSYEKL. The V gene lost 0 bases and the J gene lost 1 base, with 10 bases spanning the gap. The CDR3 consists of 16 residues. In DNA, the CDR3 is TGCGCCAGCAGCCAAGATGGCAGGCCAAGCAATCAGCCCCAGCATTTT. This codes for CASSQDGRPSNQPQHF.

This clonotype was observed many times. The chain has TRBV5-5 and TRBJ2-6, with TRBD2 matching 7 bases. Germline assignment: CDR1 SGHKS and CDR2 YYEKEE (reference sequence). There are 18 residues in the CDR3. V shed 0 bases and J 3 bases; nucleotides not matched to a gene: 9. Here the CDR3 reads CASSLAIAGPNGANVLTF. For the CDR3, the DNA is TGTGCCAGCAGCTTGGCGATAGCGGGTCCTAATGGGGCCAACGTCCTGACTTTC.

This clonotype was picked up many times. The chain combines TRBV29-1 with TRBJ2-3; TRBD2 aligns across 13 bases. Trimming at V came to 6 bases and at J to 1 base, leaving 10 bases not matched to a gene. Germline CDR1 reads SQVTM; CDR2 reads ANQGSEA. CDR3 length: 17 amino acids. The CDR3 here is CSVAGTSGNSGTDTQYF. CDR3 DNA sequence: TGCAGCGTGGCCGGGACTAGCGGGAACTCAGGCACAGATACGCAGTATTTT.

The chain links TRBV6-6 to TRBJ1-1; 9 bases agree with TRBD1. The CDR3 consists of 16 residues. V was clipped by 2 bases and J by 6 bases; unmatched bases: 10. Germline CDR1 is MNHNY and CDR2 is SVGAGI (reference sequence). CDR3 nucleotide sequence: TGTGCCAGCAGTTACCGGGGACAGGGACTGGAACCTGAAGCTTTCTTT. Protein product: CASSYRGQGLEPEAFF.

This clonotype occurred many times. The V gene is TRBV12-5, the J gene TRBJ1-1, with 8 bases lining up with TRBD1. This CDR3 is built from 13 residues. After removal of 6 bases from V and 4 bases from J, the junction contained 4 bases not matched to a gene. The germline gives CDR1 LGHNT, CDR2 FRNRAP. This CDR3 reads CASGQGAVTEAFF. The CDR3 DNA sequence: TGTGCTAGTGGCCAGGGGGCGGTCACTGAAGCTTTCTTT.